Listed below are T cell receptor beta chains from one sample, sequenced in a study of blood T cells in healthy people across ages. TCRdb used MiXCR to reprocess the 5' RACE reads, holding one entry per CDR3 protein. Of about a million distinct CDR3 sequences in the sample, just over 50% are singletons; the top ten hold about a fifth. Material: blood. These receptors all come from a woman in her fifties or sixties in good health. CDR3s include the opening cysteine and the closing phenylalanine or tryptophan. A D gene is named only where the DNA matches it firmly. The size of a clone is reported for some rows only, either as once, few or many, or as a class for expanded clones.

TRBD2	few	TRBJ2-1	18	TRBV27	TGTGCCAGCAGAACGGGACTAGCGGGCGGCTGGACCTACAATGAGCAGTTCTTC	CASRTGLAGGWTYNEQFF
NA	NA	TRBJ2-7	13	TRBV6-1	TGTGCCAGCAGTCGACCGGATTGGTACGAGCAGTACTTC	CASSRPDWYEQYF
NA	once	TRBJ1-1	16	TRBV12-3/TRBV12-4	TGTGCCAGCAATAATCTCCCCCCAGTTATGTCGAAGGGAGCTTTCTTT	CASNNLPPVMSKGAFF
NA	few	TRBJ2-5	17	TRBV4-1	TGCGCCAGCAGCCCAAGGTGGGGGGAAGCGGACCAAGAGACCCAGTACTTC	CASSPRWGEADQETQYF
NA	many	TRBJ2-3	16	TRBV15	TGTGCCACCAGCTTCGGGGCGCGAAGACCCACAGATACGCAGTATTTT	CATSFGARRPTDTQYF
TRBD1	few	TRBJ1-6	15	TRBV5-1	TGCGCCAGCAGCAGGGACAGGGTCGGAAGTTCACCCCTCCACTTT	CASSRDRVGSSPLHF
TRBD2	NA	TRBJ2-1	16	TRBV25-1	TGTGCCAGCAGTGAGCCTAGCGGGAGTAGAGACAATGAGCAGTTCTTC	CASSEPSGSRDNEQFF
TRBD2	NA	TRBJ2-1	15	TRBV9	TGTGCCAGCAGCGCCAGACTAGCGGGGCACAATGAGCAGTTCTTC	CASSARLAGHNEQFF
NA	NA	TRBJ1-2	16	TRBV15	TGTGCCACCAGCAGAGATCTGGTAGATCCTGTCTATGGCTACACCTTC	CATSRDLVDPVYGYTF
NA	NA	TRBJ2-5	15	TRBV28	TGTGCCAGCACCCCAGGGTCATGGGTAGGGGAGACCCAGTACTTC	CASTPGSWVGETQYF
NA	few	TRBJ2-1	15	TRBV4-1	TGCGCCAGCAGCCAAGTACCCCTGGCTAACAATGAGCAGTTCTTC	CASSQVPLANNEQFF
NA	NA	TRBJ2-7	14	TRBV28	TGTGCCAGCAGGGATGGGGGAGCTTCCTACGAGCAGTACTTC	CASRDGGASYEQYF
TRBD2	NA	TRBJ2-3	15	TRBV18	TGTGCCAGCCACGGACTAGCGGGAGCCACAGATACGCAGTATTTT	CASHGLAGATDTQYF
NA	few	TRBJ2-1	15	TRBV6-5	TGTGCCAGCAGTTACGAACAAAGCTCCTACAATGAGCAGTTCTTC	CASSYEQSSYNEQFF
NA	NA	TRBJ2-2	15	TRBV5-1	TGCGCCAGCAGCCACACGATGGGGGGCACCGGGGAGCTGTTTTTT	CASSHTMGGTGELFF
TRBD1	few	TRBJ2-6	15	TRBV3-1	TGTGCCAGCAGCGAGACAGGGTATGGGGCCAACGTCCTGACTTTC	CASSETGYGANVLTF
TRBD1	NA	TRBJ2-3	15	TRBV27	TGTGCCAGCAGTTTCAGGGACAGGGCGGCTGATACGCAGTATTTT	CASSFRDRAADTQYF
NA	few	TRBJ1-2	14	TRBV4-1	TGCGCCAGCAGCCAAGATATTACAGGGTTGCGCTACACCTTC	CASSQDITGLRYTF
TRBD1	NA	TRBJ2-3	15	TRBV10-3	TGTGCCGCCGGGACCGGGACAGCTAGCACAGATACGCAGTATTTT	CAAGTGTASTDTQYF
NA	few	TRBJ2-5	14	TRBV5-1	TGCGCCAGCAGCTCGACAGTTGGGGGAGAGACCCAGTACTTC	CASSSTVGGETQYF
TRBD1	few	TRBJ1-2	13	TRBV20-1	TGCAGTGCCCCGACAGGGACCAACTATGGCTACACCTTC	CSAPTGTNYGYTF
NA	NA	TRBJ2-6	17	TRBV6-6	TGTGCCAGCAGTTACGGACAGTCCGTCTCTGGGGCCAACGTCCTGACTTTC	CASSYGQSVSGANVLTF
TRBD2	NA	TRBJ2-7	14	TRBV6-2/TRBV6-3	TGTGCCAGCAGGAAGACTAGCGGGAGTCCCGAGCAGTACTTC	CASRKTSGSPEQYF
NA	NA	TRBJ2-2	14	TRBV9	TGTGCCAGCAGCCCACAAAAAGTCACCGGGGAGCTGTTTTTT	CASSPQKVTGELFF
NA	few	TRBJ2-1	14	TRBV29-1	TGCAGCGTTGAAGATCGGAAAGTTTACAATGAGCAGTTCTTC	CSVEDRKVYNEQFF
NA	NA	TRBJ2-2	13	TRBV24-1	TGTGCCACCTCGGACAGCTACACCGGGGAGCTGTTTTTT	CATSDSYTGELFF
NA	NA	TRBJ2-4	15	TRBV7-9	TGTGCCAGCAGCCTCCCTAACGGGGTTAAAAACATTCAGTACTTC	CASSLPNGVKNIQYF
TRBD2	NA	TRBJ2-4	15	TRBV28	TGTGCCAGCACCAAACTTCGGGGGGACAAAAACATTCAGTACTTC	CASTKLRGDKNIQYF
NA	NA	TRBJ2-3	15	TRBV9	TGTGCCAGCAGCCCCCTCCCGGGGGTAACAGATACGCAGTATTTT	CASSPLPGVTDTQYF
NA	NA	TRBJ2-7	15	TRBV6-6	TGTGCCAGCTATAATCCGTCTCAATCCCCCTACGAGCAGTACTTC	CASYNPSQSPYEQYF
TRBD2	NA	TRBJ2-5	15	TRBV7-6	TGTGCCAGCAGCTTACTGGCAGCGGGGGTAGAGACCCAGTACTTC	CASSLLAAGVETQYF
NA	NA	TRBJ2-5	19	TRBV7-9	TGTGCCAGCAGCTTAGCCTGGACAGGGGGGACTAGCCTTCAAGAGACCCAGTACTTC	CASSLAWTGGTSLQETQYF
TRBD2	NA	TRBJ2-2	15	TRBV4-1	TGCGCCAGTAGCCAACCCCGGCGGGGGACCGGGGAGCTGTTTTTT	CASSQPRRGTGELFF
TRBD2	once	TRBJ2-3	17	TRBV4-3	TGCGCCAGCAGCCAAGATCGGACTAGCGGGAAGGGATATACGCAGTATTTT	CASSQDRTSGKGYTQYF
TRBD1	few	TRBJ1-2	18	TRBV4-2	TGTGCCAGCAGCCAAGATTTGGGGACAGGCACCCTTAACTATGGCTACACCTTC	CASSQDLGTGTLNYGYTF
NA	few	TRBJ2-6	15	TRBV6-6	TGTGCCAGCAGGGGTAGTGAAGCTGGGGCCAACGTCCTGACTTTC	CASRGSEAGANVLTF
NA	once	TRBJ2-1	17	TRBV7-9	TGTGCCAGCAGCTTAGGTTTTGGTGGCCTTCAGGATCCTGAGCAGTTCTTC	CASSLGFGGLQDPEQFF
TRBD2	NA	TRBJ2-7	15	TRBV6-1	TGTGCCAGCAGTCAAGGAGGGACTAGCGGGAGATACCAGTACTTC	CASSQGGTSGRYQYF
NA	NA	TRBJ2-1	12	TRBV2	TGTGCCAGCAGTACAGAGTACAATGAGCAGTTCTTC	CASSTEYNEQFF
TRBD2	NA	TRBJ2-1	17	TRBV11-2	TGTGCCAGCAAGCACCCGGGAGGGAGCAGCTCCTACAATGAGCAGTTCTTC	CASKHPGGSSSYNEQFF
NA	NA	TRBJ2-3	18	TRBV7-9	TGTGCCAGCAGCTCCCTACCGCCGGGACACCCTAGCACAGATACGCAGTATTTT	CASSSLPPGHPSTDTQYF